The T cell receptor (beta chain) described here comes from a study of blood T cells in healthy people across ages. Findings of the study overall: Higher diversity and more naive CD4+ cells were features of long-lived donors, compared to aged donors.

V shed 3 bases, J shed 6 bases, and the junction held 13 bases outside the gene matches. The germline gives CDR1 SQVTM, CDR2 ANQGSEA. CDR3 length equals 16 residues. The second PCR ran roughly 6 to 11 cycles with a sample-barcoded 5' primer and J-beta primers. TCRdb recomputed calls from the 5' RACE reads with MiXCR, one row per CDR3 protein. Of about 1.1 million distinct CDR3 sequences in the sample, less than 45% were seen once. This clonotype was observed a few times. The antigen remains undetermined. The sequenced material came from blood. The rearrangement uses TRBV29-1 and TRBJ2-3, with TRBD2 matching over 9 bases. This clonotype originated in a man aged 18 to 35 in good health. The CDR3 loop is CSVEEPLTSGGDTQYF. The DNA of the CDR3 is TGCAGCGTTGAGGAACCCCTGACTAGCGGAGGGGATACGCAGTATTTT.